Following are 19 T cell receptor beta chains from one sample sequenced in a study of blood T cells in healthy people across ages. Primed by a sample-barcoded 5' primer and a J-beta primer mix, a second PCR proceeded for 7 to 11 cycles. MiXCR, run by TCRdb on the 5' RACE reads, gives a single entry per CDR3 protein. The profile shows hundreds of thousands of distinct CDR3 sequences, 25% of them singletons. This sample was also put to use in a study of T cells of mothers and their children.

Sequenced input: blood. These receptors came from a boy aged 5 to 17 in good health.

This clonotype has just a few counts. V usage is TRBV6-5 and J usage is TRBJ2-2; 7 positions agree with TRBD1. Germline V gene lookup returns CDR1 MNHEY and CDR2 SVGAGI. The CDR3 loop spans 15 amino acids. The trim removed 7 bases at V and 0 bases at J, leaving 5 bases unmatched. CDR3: CASTKGTANTGELFF. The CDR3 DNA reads TGTGCCAGCACCAAAGGGACAGCGAACACCGGGGAGCTGTTTTTT.

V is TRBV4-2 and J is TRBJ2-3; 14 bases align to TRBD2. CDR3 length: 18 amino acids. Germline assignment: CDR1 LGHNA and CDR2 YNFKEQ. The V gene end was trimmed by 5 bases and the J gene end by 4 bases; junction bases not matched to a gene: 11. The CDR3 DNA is TGTGCCAGCAGCGACTCGGGACTAGCGGGAGTGGGAGCAGATACGCAGTATTTT. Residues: CASSDSGLAGVGADTQYF.

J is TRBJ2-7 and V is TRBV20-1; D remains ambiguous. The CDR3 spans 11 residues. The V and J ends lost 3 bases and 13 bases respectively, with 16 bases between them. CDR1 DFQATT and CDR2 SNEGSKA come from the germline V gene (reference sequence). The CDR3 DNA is TGCAGTGCTAGGACGGAAGGGCAGCTCTACTTC. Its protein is CSARTEGQLYF.

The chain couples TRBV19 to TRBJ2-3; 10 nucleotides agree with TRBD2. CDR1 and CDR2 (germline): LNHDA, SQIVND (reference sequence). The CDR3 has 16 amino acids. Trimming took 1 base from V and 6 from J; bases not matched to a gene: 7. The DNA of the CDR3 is TGTGCCAGTAGTATAGGGAAAGCGGGGGGGATCGATACGCAGTATTTT. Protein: CASSIGKAGGIDTQYF.

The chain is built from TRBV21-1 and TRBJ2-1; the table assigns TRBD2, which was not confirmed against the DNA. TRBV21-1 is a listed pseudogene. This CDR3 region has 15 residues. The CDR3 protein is CASSHSGTPYNEQFF. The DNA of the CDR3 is TGTGCCAGCTCCCATAGCGGGACCCCCTACAATGAGCAGTTCTTC.

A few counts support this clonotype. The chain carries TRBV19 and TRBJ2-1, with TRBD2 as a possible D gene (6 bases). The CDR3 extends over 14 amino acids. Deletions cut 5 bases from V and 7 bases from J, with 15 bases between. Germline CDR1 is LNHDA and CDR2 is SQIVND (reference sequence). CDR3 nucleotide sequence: TGTGCCAGTAGTTACGAGGGAGGCTCTAATGAGCAGTTCTTC. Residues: CASSYEGGSNEQFF.

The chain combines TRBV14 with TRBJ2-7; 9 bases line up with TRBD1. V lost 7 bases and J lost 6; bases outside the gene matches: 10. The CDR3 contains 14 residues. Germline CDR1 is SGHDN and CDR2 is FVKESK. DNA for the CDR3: TGTGCCAGCAAATCCGGGACAGGGAAAGGCGAGCAGTACTTC. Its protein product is CASKSGTGKGEQYF.

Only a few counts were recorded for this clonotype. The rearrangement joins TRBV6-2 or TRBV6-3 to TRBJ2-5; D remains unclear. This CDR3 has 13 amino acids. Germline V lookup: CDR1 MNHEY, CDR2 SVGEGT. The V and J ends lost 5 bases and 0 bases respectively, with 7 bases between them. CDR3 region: CASSHVYQETQYF. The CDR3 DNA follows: TGTGCCAGCAGTCACGTGTACCAAGAGACCCAGTACTTC.

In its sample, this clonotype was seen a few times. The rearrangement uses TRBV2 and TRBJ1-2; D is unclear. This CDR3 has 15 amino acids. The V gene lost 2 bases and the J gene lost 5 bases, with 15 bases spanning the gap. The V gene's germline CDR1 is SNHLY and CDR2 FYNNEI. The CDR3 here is CASSEHEYTLYGYTF. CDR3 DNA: TGTGCCAGCAGTGAACATGAGTACACTCTGTATGGCTACACCTTC.

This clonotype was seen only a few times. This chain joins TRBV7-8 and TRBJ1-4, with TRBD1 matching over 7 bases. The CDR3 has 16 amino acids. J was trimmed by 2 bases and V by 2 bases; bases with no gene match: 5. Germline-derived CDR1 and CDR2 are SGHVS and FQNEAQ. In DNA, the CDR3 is TGTGCCAGCAGCTTAAAAGGGGGCCTGACTAATGAAAAACTGTTTTTT. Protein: CASSLKGGLTNEKLFF.

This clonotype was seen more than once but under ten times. In DNA, the CDR3 is TGTGCCAGCTCACCTTCAGGACTAGCGGGAACAGATACGCAGTATTTT. Translation gives CASSPSGLAGTDTQYF. The rearrangement uses TRBV18 and TRBJ2-3; TRBD2 aligns across 12 bases. The CDR3 runs 16 residues. Per the germline V gene, CDR1 is KGHSH and CDR2 is LQKENI. The V segment lost 3 bases and the J segment 3 bases; nucleotides outside the gene matches: 4. The whole variable domain, filled in from reference TRBV18 and TRBJ2-3, reads NAGVMQNPRHLVRRRGQEARLRCSPMKGHSHVYWYRQLPEEGLKFMVYLQKENIIDESGMPKERFSAEFPKEGPSILRIQQVVRGDSAAYFCASSPSGLAGTDTQYFGPGTRLTVL.

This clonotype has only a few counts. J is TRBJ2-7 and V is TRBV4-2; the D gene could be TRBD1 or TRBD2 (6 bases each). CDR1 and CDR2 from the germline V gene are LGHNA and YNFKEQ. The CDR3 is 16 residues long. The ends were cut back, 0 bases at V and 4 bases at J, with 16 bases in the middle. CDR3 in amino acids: CASSQEWSGGLYEQYF. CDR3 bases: TGTGCCAGCAGCCAAGAATGGAGTGGGGGGCTGTACGAGCAGTACTTC.

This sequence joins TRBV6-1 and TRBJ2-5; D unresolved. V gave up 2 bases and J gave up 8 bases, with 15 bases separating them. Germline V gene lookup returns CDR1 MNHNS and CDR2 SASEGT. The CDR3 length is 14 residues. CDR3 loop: CASSERTALNTQYF. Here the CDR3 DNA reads TGTGCCAGCAGTGAACGGACGGCGCTCAACACCCAGTACTTC.

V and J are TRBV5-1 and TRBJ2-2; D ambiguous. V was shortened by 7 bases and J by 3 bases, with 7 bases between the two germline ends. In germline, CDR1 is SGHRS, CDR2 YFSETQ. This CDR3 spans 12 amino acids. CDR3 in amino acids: CASGFDTGELFF. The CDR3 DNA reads TGCGCCAGCGGTTTTGACACCGGGGAGCTGTTTTTT.

CDR3 nucleotide sequence: TGTGCCAGCAAGAACACCTACAATGAGCAGTTCTTC. Translation gives CASKNTYNEQFF. The chain joins TRBV5-5 to TRBJ2-5, with D unresolved. The J call is uncertain, as TRBJ2-1 better fits the DNA end. There are 12 residues in the CDR3. Looked up from germline, CDR1 is SGHKS and CDR2 is YYEKEE (reference sequence).

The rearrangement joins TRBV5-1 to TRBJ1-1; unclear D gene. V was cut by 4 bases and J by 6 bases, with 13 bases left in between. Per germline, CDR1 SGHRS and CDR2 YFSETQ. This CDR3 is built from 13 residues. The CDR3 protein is CASSPVPDSEAFF. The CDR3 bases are TGCGCCAGCAGCCCGGTCCCAGACTCTGAAGCTTTCTTT.

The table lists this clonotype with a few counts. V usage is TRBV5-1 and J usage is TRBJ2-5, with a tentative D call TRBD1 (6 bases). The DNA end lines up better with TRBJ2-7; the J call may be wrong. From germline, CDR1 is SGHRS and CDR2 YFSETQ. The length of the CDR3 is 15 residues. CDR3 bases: TGCGCCAGCGGGAACTACCGGGACAAAGCCTACGAGCAGTACTTC. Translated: CASGNYRDKAYEQYF.

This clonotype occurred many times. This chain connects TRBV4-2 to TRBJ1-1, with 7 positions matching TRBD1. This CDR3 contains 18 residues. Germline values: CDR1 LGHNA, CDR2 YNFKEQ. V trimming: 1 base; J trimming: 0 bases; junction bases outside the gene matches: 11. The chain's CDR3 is CASSQAQGEGLVNTEAFF. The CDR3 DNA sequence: TGTGCCAGCAGCCAAGCCCAGGGGGAAGGGTTGGTGAACACTGAAGCTTTCTTT.

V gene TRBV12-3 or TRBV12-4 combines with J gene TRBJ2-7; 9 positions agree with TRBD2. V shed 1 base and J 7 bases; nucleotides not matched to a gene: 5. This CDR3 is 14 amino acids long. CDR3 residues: CASSLEAGGSEQYF. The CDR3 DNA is TGTGCCAGCAGTTTAGAGGCGGGAGGGTCTGAGCAGTACTTC.